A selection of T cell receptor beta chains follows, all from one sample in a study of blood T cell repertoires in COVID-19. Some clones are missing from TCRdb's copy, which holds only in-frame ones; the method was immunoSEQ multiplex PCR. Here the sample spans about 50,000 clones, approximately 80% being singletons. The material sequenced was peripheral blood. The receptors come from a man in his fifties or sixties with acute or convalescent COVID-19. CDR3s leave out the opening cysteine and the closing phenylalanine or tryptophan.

ASSIGQGLNTEAF,TRBV19,TRBJ1-1
ASWREDSNQPQH,TRBV19,TRBJ1-5
ASGRGGYQPQH,TRBV12-3/TRBV12-4,TRBJ1-5
AWSVGGATEAF,TRBV30,TRBJ1-1
ASSSGLAVNYEQY,TRBV7-2,TRBJ2-7
ASSLTSGTGGIDQPQH,TRBV28,TRBJ1-5
ASSLVGGGNTEAF,TRBV7-8,TRBJ1-1
ASRLGGVGYT,TRBV2,TRBJ1-2
AWSVDYSGNTIY,TRBV30,TRBJ1-3
ASRPTGTVISYGYT,TRBV28,TRBJ1-2
ASSADKTTDTQY,TRBV10-1,TRBJ2-3
AWSVGEANTEAF,TRBV30,TRBJ1-1
ASSGDFGLPTEAF,TRBV6-2/TRBV6-3,TRBJ1-1
ASSQERGTVQETQY,TRBV4-1,TRBJ2-5
ASSPGNSGGSTDTQY,TRBV5-1,TRBJ2-3
SVERDTDTQY,TRBV29-1,TRBJ2-3
ASSLSTGAGYT,TRBV12-3/TRBV12-4,TRBJ1-2
ASSILAGTYEQY,TRBV6-5,TRBJ2-7
ASSLYGAAINSPLH,TRBV27,TRBJ1-6
ASSLPQGLLYEQY,TRBV28,TRBJ2-7
ASSQDLAGGLYEQY,TRBV4-1,TRBJ2-7
ASSQVGQRGETQY,TRBV3-1/TRBV3-2,TRBJ2-5
ASSLTSGSAEAF,TRBV7-3,TRBJ1-1
ASSFSGVAEQY,TRBV6-2/TRBV6-3,TRBJ2-7
ASRQGATNEKLF,TRBV19,TRBJ1-4
ASSLDRATGELF,TRBV27,TRBJ2-2
SVVWEGTEQF,TRBV29-1,TRBJ2-1
ASSFSEKLF,TRBV6-6,TRBJ1-4
ASSAQGEETQY,TRBV7-3,TRBJ2-5
ASMTPGGLEKLF,TRBV6-5,TRBJ1-4
ASSHLGDSSGNTIY,TRBV3-1/TRBV3-2,TRBJ1-3